The rows below give T cell receptor beta chains drawn from one sample of a study of cytomegalovirus exposure and HLA in healthy donors. Data came from immunoSEQ multiplex PCR; TCRdb stores just in-frame clones and leaves some out. The data show some 88,000 clones, roughly two thirds seen once. The sample was PBMCs. These receptor sequences come from a young woman in good health and CMV-seronegative. Both conserved end residues are part of each CDR3. D genes are given only for firm matches. Not every row has a clone size; where given, it reads once, few, many or a size class.

V	size	D	J	CDR3	DNA
TRBV4-1	-	TRBD2	TRBJ2-2	CASSPLAGGPEELFF	TGCGCCAGCAGCCCTCTAGCGGGAGGGCCCGAGGAGCTGTTTTTT
TRBV5-1	-	-	TRBJ1-4	CASSLEGPTNEKLFF	TGCGCCAGCAGCTTGGAGGGGCCTACTAATGAAAAACTGTTTTTT
TRBV18	-	TRBD1	TRBJ2-7	CASSPRQGVYEQYF	TGTGCCAGCTCACCACGACAGGGCGTTTACGAGCAGTACTTC
TRBV6-5	medium-sized	TRBD1	TRBJ1-2	CASSFLGDSYGYTF	TGTGCCAGCAGTTTTCTAGGGGACAGCTATGGCTACACCTTC
TRBV27	-	-	TRBJ2-2	CASSPWTENTGELFF	TGTGCCAGCAGTCCATGGACTGAGAACACCGGGGAGCTGTTTTTT
TRBV6-5	-	-	TRBJ2-1	CASRYLGGYEQFF	TGTGCCAGCAGATACCTTGGGGGCTATGAGCAGTTCTTC
TRBV7-9	-	TRBD1	TRBJ1-1	CASSLTGTGKAFF	TGTGCCAGCAGCCTTACAGGGACAGGGAAAGCTTTCTTT
TRBV21-1	-	-	TRBJ1-1	CASSKEGGGSNTEAFF	TGTGCCAGCAGCAAAGAAGGTGGGGGGTCGAACACTGAAGCTTTCTTT
TRBV6-6	few	-	TRBJ1-1	CASSYSEQAAFF	TGTGCCAGCAGTTACTCGGAACAGGCTGCTTTCTTT
TRBV7-6	-	-	TRBJ1-1	CASSPRTVNTEAFF	TGTGCCAGCAGCCCGAGGACAGTAAACACTGAAGCTTTCTTT
TRBV2	-	-	TRBJ2-7	CARTLSGAEGEQYF	TGTGCCAGAACCCTGAGTGGGGCGGAAGGCGAGCAGTACTTC
TRBV5-4	-	TRBD2	TRBJ2-5	CASSPGGPVETQYF	TGTGCCAGCAGCCCGGGGGGGCCCGTAGAGACCCAGTACTTC
TRBV7-9	-	-	TRBJ1-2	CASSAADSSNYGYTF	TGTGCCAGCAGCGCAGCGGACAGCTCTAACTATGGCTACACCTTC
TRBV5-1	few	-	TRBJ1-2	CASSLEGARGYTF	TGCGCCAGCAGCTTGGAAGGGGCACGGGGCTACACCTTC
TRBV6-6	-	-	TRBJ1-1	CASSDGQFMNTEAFF	TGTGCCAGCAGTGACGGACAGTTCATGAACACTGAAGCTTTCTTT
TRBV13	many	-	TRBJ1-5	CASSLASDRGGQPQHF	TGTGCCAGCAGCTTAGCTTCGGACCGCGGGGGTCAGCCCCAGCATTTT
TRBV19	-	TRBD1	TRBJ1-1	CASSLRTGVNTEAFF	TGTGCCAGTAGTTTGAGGACAGGGGTGAACACTGAAGCTTTCTTT
TRBV6-5	-	-	TRBJ2-7	CASSNWRLGSYEQYF	TGTGCCAGCAGTAACTGGAGATTGGGCTCCTACGAGCAGTACTTC
TRBV19	-	TRBD1	TRBJ1-1	CASSYRGEGEAFF	TGTGCCAGTAGCTACAGGGGGGAAGGTGAAGCTTTCTTT
TRBV11-2	-	-	TRBJ1-6	CASSLDQYSPLHF	TGTGCCAGCAGCTTAGACCAATATTCACCCCTCCACTTT
TRBV5-4	-	TRBD1	TRBJ1-2	CASSWSKGANGYTF	TGTGCCAGCAGCTGGAGTAAGGGGGCCAATGGCTACACCTTC
TRBV6-5	few	-	TRBJ1-2	CASSEQGRDTF	TGTGCCAGCAGCGAACAGGGTCGTGACACCTTC
TRBV7-5	few	-	TRBJ1-4	CVRSSPATGGSNEKLFF	TGTGTCAGAAGCTCGCCAGCAACAGGGGGATCTAATGAAAAACTGTTTTTT
TRBV5-1	once	-	TRBJ1-1	CASSLIGKNTEAFF	TGCGCCAGCAGCTTGATCGGGAAAAACACTGAAGCTTTCTTT
TRBV7-8	few	-	TRBJ2-2	CASRRPGHNTGELFF	TGTGCCAGCAGAAGGCCGGGACACAACACCGGGGAGCTGTTTTTT
TRBV27	few	TRBD1	TRBJ2-2	CASRMRQGVGSGELFF	TGTGCCAGCAGGATGAGACAGGGGGTTGGAAGCGGGGAGCTGTTTTTT
TRBV7-6	-	-	TRBJ2-7	CASSLYGYEQYF	TGTGCCAGCAGCTTGTACGGCTACGAGCAGTACTTC
TRBV6-5	few	-	TRBJ1-6	CASSPGERSPLHF	TGTGCCAGCAGTCCCGGGGAGCGATCACCCCTCCACTTT
TRBV6-4	few	-	TRBJ1-1	CASSVGLGSLEAFF	TGTGCCAGCAGTGTGGGGTTGGGGAGTCTCGAAGCTTTCTTT
TRBV5-6	-	-	TRBJ2-7	CASNLGGRAYEQYF	TGTGCCAGCAACTTGGGGGGCAGGGCGTACGAGCAGTACTTC
TRBV5-8	few	-	TRBJ2-6	CASSSFTGLPPGANVLTF	TGTGCCAGCAGCTCTTTTACAGGGCTTCCACCTGGGGCCAACGTCCTGACTTTC
TRBV4-3	-	-	TRBJ2-3	CASSQDLVGITDTQYF	TGCGCCAGCAGCCAAGATCTAGTCGGTATCACAGATACGCAGTATTTT
TRBV28	-	-	TRBJ1-2	CATQGNGSGGYTF	TGTGCCACCCAGGGTAACGGGTCGGGTGGCTACACCTTC
TRBV4-1	-	-	TRBJ2-7	CASSQDPTHSYEQYF	TGCGCCAGCAGCCAAGATCCGACACACTCCTACGAGCAGTACTTC
TRBV5-1	-	TRBD2	TRBJ2-1	CASSLPPSGGYNEQFF	TGCGCCAGCAGCTTGCCTCCTAGCGGGGGTTACAATGAGCAGTTCTTC
TRBV12-5	-	-	TRBJ2-2	CASGSRVAENTGELFF	TGTGCTAGTGGTTCCCGGGTAGCAGAGAACACCGGGGAGCTGTTTTTT
TRBV29-1	few	TRBD2	TRBJ2-2	CSALTSGRFNTGELFF	TGCAGCGCTTTGACTAGCGGGAGGTTCAACACCGGGGAGCTGTTTTTT
TRBV7-2	-	TRBD2	TRBJ2-7	CASSPEGLAGGYEQYF	TGTGCCAGCAGCCCCGAAGGACTAGCGGGAGGGTACGAGCAGTACTTC
TRBV6-1	-	-	TRBJ2-1	CASSRSSYNEQFF	TGTGCCAGCAGCAGAAGCTCCTACAATGAGCAGTTCTTC
TRBV7-9	few	-	TRBJ1-2	CASSLTQGSTNYGYTF	TGTGCCAGCAGCTTAACCCAGGGGAGCACTAACTATGGCTACACCTTC
TRBV28	-	-	TRBJ1-4	CASSQYSYNEKLFF	TGTGCCAGCAGCCAATACAGTTATAATGAAAAACTGTTTTTT
TRBV10-3	few	TRBD2	TRBJ2-2	CAISEAGANTGELFF	TGTGCCATCAGCGAAGCGGGGGCGAACACCGGGGAGCTGTTTTTT